A single sample gave rise to the 32 T cell receptor beta chains below, sequenced in a study of human T cells and chemical hapten exposure. The time point denotes: patch test 3, about 24 weeks after DPC sensitization. Treatment of the sample: therapeutic diphenylcyclopropenone sensitization with weekly scalp DPC. Extraction yielded total RNA from whole blood (unfractionated). TCRdb re-called the RACE reads through MiXCR, storing one row per CDR3 protein. The sample consists of fewer than 40,000 distinct CDR3 sequences, approximately 11% of them appearing once. The sequencing here drew on whole blood, taken in connection with sensitization to the hapten diphenylcyclopropenone (DPC). Source of these receptors: a woman aged 40 to 50 with alopecia areata. Some clones in this sample may be carry-over from other donors' samples.

This clonotype occurred many times. This chain connects TRBV3-1 to TRBJ2-2; tentative D call: TRBD2 (6 bases). CDR3 size: 15 residues. Germline loops: CDR1 LGHDT, CDR2 YNNKEL (reference sequence). V lost 3 bases, J lost 7 bases, and 15 bases lay in between. The CDR3 DNA sequence: TGTGCCAGCAGCCACAACGGGAGAGGGAACGGGGAGCTGTTTTTT. Translating it yields CASSHNGRGNGELFF.

This clonotype was observed a few times. J is TRBJ2-7 and V is TRBV28; the D gene could be TRBD1 or TRBD2 (5 bases each). The CDR3 totals 16 residues. Trimming took off 5 bases at V and 2 bases at J, with 19 bases between the two ends. The V gene's germline CDR1 is MDHEN and CDR2 SYDVKM. This chain's CDR3 is CASSPWASGRAYEQYF. The CDR3 region has the DNA TGTGCCAGCAGTCCCTGGGCCTCGGGGCGAGCCTACGAGCAGTACTTC.

This chain uses TRBV10-3 with TRBJ2-1; perhaps TRBD1 as D (6 bases). The CDR3 is 15 amino acids. Germline lookup yields CDR1 ENHRY and CDR2 SYGVKD. Trimming removed 7 bases at V and 0 bases at J, with 13 bases between. CDR3 residues: CAINGQSTSYNEQFF. For the CDR3, the DNA is TGTGCCATCAACGGACAGAGTACCTCCTACAATGAGCAGTTCTTC.

J is TRBJ2-2 and V is TRBV19; the D is unclear. The CDR3 contains 11 residues. The V gene's germline CDR1 is LNHDA and CDR2 SQIVND (reference sequence). V was pared by 6 bases and J by 7 bases, with 6 bases between. CDR3 residues: CASRSVGELFF. The CDR3 coding sequence is TGTGCCAGTAGATCGGTCGGGGAGCTGTTTTTT.

The rearrangement joins TRBV10-3 to TRBJ1-1; D not resolved. The V end lost 0 bases, the J end lost 5 bases, and 7 bases lay between the germline ends. The germline V gene encodes CDR1 ENHRY and CDR2 SYGVKD. The CDR3 contains 13 residues. The CDR3 bases are TGTGCCATCAGTGAGTCGCCCGGGACTGAAGCTTTCTTT. Its protein is CAISESPGTEAFF.

Concerning this clonotype: A much larger clone lies a single base off, so this may be a read error. The chain recombines TRBV7-9 with TRBJ1-1; D remains unclear. Germline CDR1 is SEHNR and CDR2 is FQNEAQ (reference sequence). Trimming left V 6 bases short and J 2 bases short, with 7 bases between. The CDR3 covers 12 residues. CDR3 protein: CASSWDNTEAFF. CDR3 nucleotides: TGTGCCAGCAGTTGGGATAACACTGAAGCTTTCTTT.

This clonotype was seen more than once but under ten times. The V gene is TRBV29-1, the J gene TRBJ1-1, with D perhaps matching TRBD1 (6 bases). Germline CDR1 and CDR2: SQVTM and ANQGSEA. The ends were cut back, 6 bases at V and 3 bases at J, with 14 bases in the middle. The CDR3 consists of 13 residues. The CDR3 here is CSVGGQSHTEAFF. The DNA for the CDR3 is TGCAGCGTCGGCGGACAGAGCCACACTGAAGCTTTCTTT. The complete variable domain, with remaining parts taken from reference TRBV29-1 and TRBJ1-1, reads SAVISQKPSRDICQRGTSLTIQCQVDSQVTMMFWYRQQPGQSLTLIATANQGSEATYESGFVIDKFPISRPNLTFSTLTVSNMSPEDSSIYLCSVGGQSHTEAFFGQGTRLTVV.

This rearrangement joins TRBV7-3 to TRBJ1-1, with D perhaps matching TRBD1 (5 bases). V lost 2 bases and J 0 bases, leaving 7 bases between the germline ends. Germline V gene lookup returns CDR1 SGHTA and CDR2 FQGTGA. The CDR3 is made up of 14 amino acids. The CDR3 protein is CASSLAGMNTEAFF. CDR3 nucleotides: TGTGCCAGCAGCTTAGCAGGGATGAACACTGAAGCTTTCTTT.

This clonotype has a handful of counts. The CDR3, as DNA: TGTGCCAGCAGCGTAGCTGGCGGGAGGGCCGTGAATGAGCAGTTCTTC. Protein: CASSVAGGRAVNEQFF. V and J are TRBV9 and TRBJ2-1; 9 bases fit TRBD2. Germline V lookup: CDR1 SGDLS, CDR2 YYNGEE. CDR3 length: 16 residues. V was pared by 0 bases and J by 7 bases, with 8 bases of the junction left unmatched.

Ten or more counts support this clonotype. The CDR3 protein is CASSMTGAMNTEAFF. Written as DNA, the CDR3 is TGTGCCAGTAGTATGACAGGGGCAATGAACACTGAAGCTTTCTTT. The V gene is TRBV19, the J gene TRBJ1-1; 8 positions agree with TRBD1. The CDR3 is 15 residues long. CDR1 is LNHDA, CDR2 SQIVND, per germline (reference sequence). V gave up 3 bases and J gave up 0 bases; unmatched junction bases: 3.

J is TRBJ1-1 and V is TRBV29-1; D gene uncertain. This CDR3 region has 13 residues. V lost 7 bases to trimming and J lost 0 bases, with 12 bases between them. Germline CDR1 and CDR2: SQVTM and ANQGSEA. The DNA for the CDR3 is TGCAGCGGAGGACCGATTTTGAACACTGAAGCTTTCTTT. Translated, it gives CSGGPILNTEAFF.

V gene TRBV11-3 combines with J gene TRBJ2-1; D is ambiguous. V gave up 8 bases and J gave up 7 bases, with 9 bases separating them. Per germline, CDR1 SGHNT and CDR2 YENEEA. The CDR3 spans 11 residues. CDR3 region: CASGAGNEQFF. CDR3 nucleotide sequence: TGTGCCAGCGGCGCCGGGAATGAGCAGTTCTTC.

The sample holds a few counts of this clonotype. This chain links TRBV5-4 with TRBJ2-2; D is possibly TRBD1 or TRBD2 (5 bases each). This CDR3 has 13 amino acids. Trimming pared 7 bases from V and 7 bases from J, leaving 14 bases between. CDR1 is SGHNT, CDR2 YYREEE, per germline (reference sequence). In DNA, the CDR3 is TGTGCCAGCTTCGGACGGGACGGCGGGGAGCTGTTTTTT. Amino acids: CASFGRDGGELFF. The full variable domain, completed using reference TRBV5-4 and TRBJ2-2, is ETGVTQSPTHLIKTRGQQVTLRCSSQSGHNTVSWYQQALGQGPQFIFQYYREEENGRGNFPPRFSGLQFPNYSSELNVNALELDDSALYLCASFGRDGGELFFGEGSRLTVL.

The V and J genes are TRBV7-9 and TRBJ2-7, with D tentatively TRBD1 or TRBD2 (6 bases each). The CDR3 has 15 residues. V was clipped by 5 bases and J by 4 bases, with 18 bases between them. Germline V gene data show CDR1 as SEHNR and CDR2 as FQNEAQ (reference sequence). The CDR3 spells CASSLVGGVAYEQYF. The CDR3 DNA sequence: TGTGCCAGCAGCCTCGTCGGGGGCGTCGCGTACGAGCAGTACTTC.

The J gene is TRBJ2-5, the V gene TRBV6-2 or TRBV6-3; D remains ambiguous. CDR1 and CDR2 (germline): MNHEY, SVGEGT. This CDR3 contains 12 residues. Trimming removed 2 bases at V and 3 bases at J, with 4 bases between. This chain's CDR3 is CASSYPEETQYF. Written as DNA, the CDR3 is TGTGCCAGCAGTTACCCTGAAGAGACCCAGTACTTC.

Notes on this clonotype: This may stem from a read error, because a much larger clone lies one nucleotide away. The chain recombines TRBV7-8 with TRBJ2-7; D gene uncertain. Germline V gives CDR1 SGHVS, CDR2 FQNEAQ. The length of the CDR3 is 13 residues. CDR3 in amino acids: CVSSPDPQRKQYF. CDR3 DNA sequence: TGTGTCAGCAGCCCGGATCCCCAAAGAAAGCAGTACTTC.

This chain uses TRBV20-1 with TRBJ2-7; 8 nucleotides line up with TRBD2. The germline gives CDR1 DFQATT, CDR2 SNEGSKA (reference sequence). This CDR3 has 15 amino acids. The ends lost 5 bases at V and 3 bases at J; junction bases unmatched: 12. The CDR3 DNA sequence: TGCAGTGCTGGGGCGGCTAGCGGGCGAATCTACGAGCAGTACTTC. The encoded protein is CSAGAASGRIYEQYF.

This clonotype was seen more than once but under ten times. The rearrangement links TRBV11-2 to TRBJ1-2; D call uncertain. The germline V gene has CDR1 SGHAT and CDR2 FQNNGV. V gave up 5 bases and J gave up 8 bases, with 21 bases separating them. This CDR3 contains 15 residues. As DNA, the CDR3 is TGTGCCAGCAGCCACTCCAATGCCTTAGTTTCCGGCTACACCTTC. Protein: CASSHSNALVSGYTF.

Many counts were recorded for this clonotype. V is TRBV5-5 and J is TRBJ2-7; 11 bases align to TRBD2. The trim removed 4 bases at V and 6 bases at J, leaving 9 bases unmatched. The CDR3 contains 15 residues. The germline CDR1 and CDR2 sequences are SGHKS and YYEKEE (reference sequence). CDR3 in amino acids: CASSGGTSGGGEQYF. The CDR3 nucleotides are TGTGCCAGCAGCGGCGGGACTAGCGGAGGGGGCGAGCAGTACTTC.

This chain joins TRBV29-1 and TRBJ1-6, with D unresolved. Germline lookup yields CDR1 SQVTM and CDR2 ANQGSEA. The CDR3 is 13 residues long. Trimming took 6 bases from V and 4 from J, leaving 10 bases between them. CDR3 bases: TGCAGCGTCAGGACGGATTATAATTCACCCCTCCACTTT. Translation: CSVRTDYNSPLHF.

The rearrangement joins TRBV27 to TRBJ2-1; D remains ambiguous. The CDR3 is made up of 15 amino acids. V lost 6 bases and J lost 0, with 12 bases in between. Germline-derived CDR1 and CDR2 are MNHEY and SMNVEV (reference sequence). The CDR3 nucleotides read TGTGCCAGCAGCCTAGGGCCGGACTCCTACAATGAGCAGTTCTTC. This codes for CASSLGPDSYNEQFF.

This clonotype was seen ten or more times. This rearrangement joins TRBV4-3 to TRBJ2-1, with D perhaps TRBD2 (6 bases). Germline V lookup: CDR1 LGHNA, CDR2 YSLEER. The CDR3 has 15 residues. The germline V and J ends were trimmed by 0 bases and 5 bases, with 11 bases remaining between them. CDR3 sequence (DNA): TGCGCCAGCAGCCAAGATGCGGGACCTCACAATGAGCAGTTCTTC. Protein: CASSQDAGPHNEQFF.

This chain joins TRBV27 and TRBJ2-7; 7 positions agree with TRBD1. The CDR3 is made up of 15 amino acids. Germline loops: CDR1 MNHEY, CDR2 SMNVEV (reference sequence). The junction had 11 bases not matched to a gene; V was cut back by 2 bases and J by 7 bases. CDR3 nucleotide sequence: TGTGCCAGCAGTTTAGGAGCGTCAGGGGGTAGGGAGCAGTACTTC. This gives the protein CASSLGASGGREQYF.

This clonotype was seen a few times. CDR3 amino acids: CANSEVQPQHF. Here the CDR3 DNA reads TGTGCCAATTCAGAGGTTCAGCCCCAGCATTTT. The chain couples TRBV21-1 to TRBJ1-5. TRBV21-1 is designated a pseudogene. This CDR3 spans 11 amino acids.

This chain connects TRBV27 to TRBJ1-2; 7 bases are shared with TRBD1. This CDR3 has 14 amino acids. Germline CDR1 is MNHEY and CDR2 is SMNVEV (reference sequence). The J segment lost 3 bases and the V segment lost 0 bases, leaving 1 base of the junction unmatched. The CDR3 DNA is TGTGCCAGCAGTTTATCCAGGGGGGACTATGGCTACACCTTC. As protein: CASSLSRGDYGYTF.

In this sample, this clonotype turned up many times. The V gene is TRBV5-8, the J gene TRBJ2-4, with D possibly being TRBD1 (7 bases). V lost 6 bases and J lost 0, with 16 bases in between. The CDR3 consists of 16 residues. CDR1 and CDR2 (germline): SGHTS, YDEGEE. CDR3 DNA sequence: TGTGCCAGCACCCAGGGGGACTCCCTAGCCAAAAACATTCAGTACTTC. It translates to CASTQGDSLAKNIQYF.

The chain employs TRBV7-9 and TRBJ1-4; 9 bases match TRBD1. J gave up 8 bases and V 4 bases, and 5 bases lay outside the gene matches. The V gene's germline CDR1 is SEHNR and CDR2 FQNEAQ (reference sequence). This CDR3 spans 14 amino acids. This CDR3 reads CASSSYRGREKLFF. The CDR3 DNA reads TGTGCCAGCAGCTCGTACAGGGGGCGGGAAAAACTGTTTTTT.

This clonotype was seen many times. The J gene is TRBJ2-2, the V gene TRBV9; 10 nucleotides align to TRBD1. This CDR3 region has 14 residues. Germline loops: CDR1 SGDLS, CDR2 YYNGEE. J gave up 6 bases and V 4 bases, and 3 bases lay outside the gene matches. The CDR3 nucleotides read TGTGCCAGCAGCCCCGGACAGGGGGCCGGGGAGCTGTTTTTT. As protein: CASSPGQGAGELFF.

This clonotype has a count of ten or more. The rearrangement joins TRBV6-4 to TRBJ2-1, with TRBD2 matching over 7 bases. Trimming cost V 2 bases and J 4 bases; bases outside gene matches: 2. Per germline, CDR1 MRHNA and CDR2 SNTAGT. The CDR3 extends over 14 amino acids. CDR3 coding DNA: TGTGCCAGCAGTGACGGGGGGGTTTACAATGAGCAGTTCTTC. Protein sequence: CASSDGGVYNEQFF.

Only a few counts were recorded for this clonotype. This chain joins TRBV29-1 and TRBJ2-7, with 7 bases matching TRBD2. The V gene's germline CDR1 is SQVTM and CDR2 ANQGSEA. This CDR3 region has 13 residues. With 8 bases clipped from V and 2 bases from J, the junction kept 9 bases outside the gene matches. Here the CDR3 DNA reads TGCAGCATCCTCCGGCGGGGGACCTACGAGCAGTACTTC. Translating it yields CSILRRGTYEQYF.

This clonotype was observed at least ten times. CDR3 bases: TGTGCCAGCAGTCCCGTTTCCTACGAGCAGTACTTC. It codes for CASSPVSYEQYF. The V call is TRBV28, the J call TRBJ2-7; no clear D. The CDR3 is 12 residues long. V was shortened by 5 bases and J by 1 base, with 6 bases between the two germline ends. Germline loops: CDR1 MDHEN, CDR2 SYDVKM.

This clonotype was found many times. The rearrangement uses TRBV11-2 and TRBJ2-3; D is perhaps TRBD1 or TRBD2 (5 bases each). Looked up from germline, CDR1 is SGHAT and CDR2 is FQNNGV. V lost 7 bases and J 1 base, leaving 24 bases between the germline ends. There are 18 residues in the CDR3. DNA of the CDR3: TGTGCCAGCACCTTCTGGGGAGACGGGGCCCTCCGCACAGATACGCAGTATTTT. Translated, it gives CASTFWGDGALRTDTQYF.